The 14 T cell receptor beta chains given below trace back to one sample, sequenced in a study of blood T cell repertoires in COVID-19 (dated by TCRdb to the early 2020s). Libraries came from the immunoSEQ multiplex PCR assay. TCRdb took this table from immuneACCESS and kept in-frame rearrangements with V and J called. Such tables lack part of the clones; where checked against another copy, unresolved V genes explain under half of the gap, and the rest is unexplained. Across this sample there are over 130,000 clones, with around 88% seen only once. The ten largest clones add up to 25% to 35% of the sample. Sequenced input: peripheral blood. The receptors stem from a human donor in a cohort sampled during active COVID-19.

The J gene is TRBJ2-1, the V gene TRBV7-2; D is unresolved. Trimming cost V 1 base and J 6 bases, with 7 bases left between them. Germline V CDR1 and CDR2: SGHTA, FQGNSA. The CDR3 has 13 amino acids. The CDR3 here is CASSLGPVNEQFF. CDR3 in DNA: TGTGCCAGCAGCTTAGGCCCGGTCAATGAGCAGTTCTTC.

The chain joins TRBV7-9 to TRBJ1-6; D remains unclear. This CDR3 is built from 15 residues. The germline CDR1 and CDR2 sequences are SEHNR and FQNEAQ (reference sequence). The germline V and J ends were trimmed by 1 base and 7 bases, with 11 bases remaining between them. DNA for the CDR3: TGTGCCAGCAGCTTAGAACCTCCGGGGAATTCACCCCTCCACTTT. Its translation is CASSLEPPGNSPLHF.

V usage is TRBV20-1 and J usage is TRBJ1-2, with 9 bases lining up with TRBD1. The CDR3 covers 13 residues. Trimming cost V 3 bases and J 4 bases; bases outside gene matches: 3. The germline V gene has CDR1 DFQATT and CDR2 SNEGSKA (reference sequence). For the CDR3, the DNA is TGCAGTGCTAGTGGGACAGGGCTCTATGGCTACACCTTC. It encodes CSASGTGLYGYTF.

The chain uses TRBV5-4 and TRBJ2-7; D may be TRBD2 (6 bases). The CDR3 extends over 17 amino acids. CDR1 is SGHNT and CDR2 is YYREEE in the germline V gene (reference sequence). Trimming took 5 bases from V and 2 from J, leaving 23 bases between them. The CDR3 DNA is TGTGCCAGCAGTGCCCGGACGACGACTAGAAGGGCCTACGAGCAGTACTTC. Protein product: CASSARTTTRRAYEQYF. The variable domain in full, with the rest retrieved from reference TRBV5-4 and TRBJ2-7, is ETGVTQSPTHLIKTRGQQVTLRCSSQSGHNTVSWYQQALGQGPQFIFQYYREEENGRGNFPPRFSGLQFPNYSSELNVNALELDDSALYLCASSARTTTRRAYEQYFGPGTRLTVT.

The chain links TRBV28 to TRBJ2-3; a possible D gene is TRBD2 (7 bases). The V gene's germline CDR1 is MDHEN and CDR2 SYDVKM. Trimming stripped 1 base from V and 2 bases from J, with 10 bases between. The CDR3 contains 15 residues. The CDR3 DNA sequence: TGTGCCAGCAGTTTATCACGGGGGGCCACAGATACGCAGTATTTT. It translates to CASSLSRGATDTQYF.

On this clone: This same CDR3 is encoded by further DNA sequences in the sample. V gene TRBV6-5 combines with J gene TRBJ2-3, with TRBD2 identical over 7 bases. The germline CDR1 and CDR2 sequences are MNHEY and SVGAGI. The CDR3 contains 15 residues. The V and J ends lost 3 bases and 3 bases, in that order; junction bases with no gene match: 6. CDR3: CASSYRGGGTDTQYF. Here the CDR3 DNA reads TGTGCCAGCAGTTATCGCGGGGGAGGTACAGATACGCAGTATTTT.

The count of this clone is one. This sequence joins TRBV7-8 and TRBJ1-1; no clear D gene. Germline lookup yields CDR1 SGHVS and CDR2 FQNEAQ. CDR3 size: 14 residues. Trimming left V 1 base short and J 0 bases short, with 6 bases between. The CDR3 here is CASSLGEVNTEAFF. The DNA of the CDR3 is TGTGCCAGCAGCTTAGGGGAGGTGAACACTGAAGCTTTCTTT.

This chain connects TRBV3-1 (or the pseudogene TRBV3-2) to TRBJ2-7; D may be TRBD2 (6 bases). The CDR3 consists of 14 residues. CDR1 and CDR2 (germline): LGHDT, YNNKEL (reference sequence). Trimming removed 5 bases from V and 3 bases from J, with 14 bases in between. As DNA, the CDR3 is TGTGCCAGCAGCGTTGCTGGCGGGGACTACGAGCAGTACTTC. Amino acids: CASSVAGGDYEQYF.

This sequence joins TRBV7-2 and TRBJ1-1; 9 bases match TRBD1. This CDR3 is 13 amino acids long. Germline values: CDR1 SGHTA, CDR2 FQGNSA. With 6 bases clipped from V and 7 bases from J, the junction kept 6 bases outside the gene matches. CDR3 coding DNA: TGTGCCAGCAGAAACAGGGGGCCTAGTGAAGCTTTCTTT. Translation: CASRNRGPSEAFF.

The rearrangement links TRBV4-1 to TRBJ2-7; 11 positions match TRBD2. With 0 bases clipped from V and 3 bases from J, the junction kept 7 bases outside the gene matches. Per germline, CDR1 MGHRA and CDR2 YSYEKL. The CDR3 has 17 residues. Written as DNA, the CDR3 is TGCGCCAGCAGCCAAGATGATTCTAGCGGGGGGATCTACGAGCAGTACTTC. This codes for CASSQDDSSGGIYEQYF.

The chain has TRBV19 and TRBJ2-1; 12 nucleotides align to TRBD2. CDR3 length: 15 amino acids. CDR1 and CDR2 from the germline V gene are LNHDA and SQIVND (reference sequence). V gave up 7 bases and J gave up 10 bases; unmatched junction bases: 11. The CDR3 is CASTGLAGSPKEQFF. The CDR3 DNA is TGTGCCAGTACCGGACTAGCGGGGAGCCCTAAGGAGCAGTTCTTC.

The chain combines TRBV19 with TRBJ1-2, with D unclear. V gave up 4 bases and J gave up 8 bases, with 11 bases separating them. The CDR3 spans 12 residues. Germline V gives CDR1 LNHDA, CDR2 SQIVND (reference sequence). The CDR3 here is CASSTGVWGYTF. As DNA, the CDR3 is TGTGCCAGTAGTACGGGAGTGTGGGGCTACACCTTC.

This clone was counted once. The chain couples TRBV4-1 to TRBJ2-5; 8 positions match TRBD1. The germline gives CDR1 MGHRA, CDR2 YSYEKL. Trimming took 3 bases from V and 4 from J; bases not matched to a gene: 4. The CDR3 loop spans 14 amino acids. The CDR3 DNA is TGCGCCAGCAGCCACAGGGGGCTTGGAGAGACCCAGTACTTC. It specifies CASSHRGLGETQYF.

The CDR3 loop is CASSETGGLQATQYF. The DNA of the CDR3 is TGTGCCAGCAGTGAAACTGGAGGGCTCCAGGCGACCCAGTACTTC. The chain links TRBV6-1 to TRBJ2-5; tentatively, D is TRBD2 (6 bases). Trimming took off 2 bases at V and 7 bases at J, with 17 bases between the two ends. CDR1 MNHNS and CDR2 SASEGT come from the germline V gene. There are 15 residues in the CDR3.